This T cell receptor (beta chain) stems from a study of blood T cell repertoires in COVID-19. Study overall: Nucleic acid was either cDNA or gDNA, and it came from T cells, B-cell-depleted T cells, or PBMCs.

The V and J ends lost 3 bases and 3 bases respectively, with 14 bases between them. CDR3 size: 15 residues. Germline CDR1 and CDR2: ENHRY and SYGVKD. Sequencing was performed with immunoSEQ multiplex PCR; in TCRdb, only in-frame clones are kept and a portion is missing. The top ten hold 15% to 20% of the sample, which has 95,000 to 100,000 clones, 79% seen once. The V call is TRBV10-3, the J call TRBJ2-5, with D possibly matching TRBD1 (5 bases). This clonotype was obtained from an elderly woman with active or convalescent COVID-19. Source material: peripheral blood. CDR3 nucleotides: TGTGCCATCAGTGAAGTTGGGGCAGCCAAAGAGACCCAGTACTTC. Amino acid sequence: CAISEVGAAKETQYF.